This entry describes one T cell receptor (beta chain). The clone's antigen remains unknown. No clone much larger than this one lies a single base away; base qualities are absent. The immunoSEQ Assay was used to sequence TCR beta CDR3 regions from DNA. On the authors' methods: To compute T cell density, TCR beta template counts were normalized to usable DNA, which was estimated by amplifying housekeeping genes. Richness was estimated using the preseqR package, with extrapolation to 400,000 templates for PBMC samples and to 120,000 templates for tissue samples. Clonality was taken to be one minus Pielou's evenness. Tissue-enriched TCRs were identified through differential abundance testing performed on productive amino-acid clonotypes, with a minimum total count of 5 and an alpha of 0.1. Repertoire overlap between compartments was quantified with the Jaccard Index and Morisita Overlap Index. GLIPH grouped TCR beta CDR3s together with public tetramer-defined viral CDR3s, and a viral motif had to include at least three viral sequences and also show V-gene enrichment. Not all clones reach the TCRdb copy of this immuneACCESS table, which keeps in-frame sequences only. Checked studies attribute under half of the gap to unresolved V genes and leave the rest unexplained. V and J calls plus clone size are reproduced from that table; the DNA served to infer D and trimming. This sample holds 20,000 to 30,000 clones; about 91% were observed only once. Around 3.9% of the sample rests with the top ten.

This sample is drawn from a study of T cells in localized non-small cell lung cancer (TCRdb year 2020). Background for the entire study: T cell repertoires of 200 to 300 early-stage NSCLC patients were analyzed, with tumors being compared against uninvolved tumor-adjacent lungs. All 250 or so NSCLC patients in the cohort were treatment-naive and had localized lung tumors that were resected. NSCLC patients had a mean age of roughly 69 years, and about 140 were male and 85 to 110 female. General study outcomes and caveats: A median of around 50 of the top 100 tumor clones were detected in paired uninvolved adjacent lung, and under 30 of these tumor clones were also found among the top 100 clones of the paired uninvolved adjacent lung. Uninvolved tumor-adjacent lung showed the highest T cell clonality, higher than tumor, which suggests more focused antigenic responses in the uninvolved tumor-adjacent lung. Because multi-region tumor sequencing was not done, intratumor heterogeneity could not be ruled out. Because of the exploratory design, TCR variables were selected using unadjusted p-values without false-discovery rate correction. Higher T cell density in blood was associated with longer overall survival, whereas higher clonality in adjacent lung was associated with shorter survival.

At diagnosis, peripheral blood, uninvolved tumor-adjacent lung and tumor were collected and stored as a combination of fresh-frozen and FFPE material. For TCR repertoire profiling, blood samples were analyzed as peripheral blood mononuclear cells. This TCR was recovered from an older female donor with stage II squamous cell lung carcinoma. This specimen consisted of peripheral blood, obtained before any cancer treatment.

The DNA sequence is as follows: TGTGCCAGCAGCTTAGGCCGGGACGGATACTCCTACGAGCAGTACTTC. This is translated as CASSLGRDGYSYEQYF. Here the chain combines TRBV7-6 and TRBJ2-7, with the D call perhaps TRBD1 or TRBD2, each one matching 5 bases. The CDR1 and CDR2 encoded by the germline V gene are SGHVS and FNYEAQ. The CDR3 holds 16 amino acids from the cysteine to the phenylalanine. The only DNA kept is the CDR3, 48 bases in frame from the first base. V is clipped by 1 base and J by 0 bases, and the sequence between their germline boundaries is 13 bases long.